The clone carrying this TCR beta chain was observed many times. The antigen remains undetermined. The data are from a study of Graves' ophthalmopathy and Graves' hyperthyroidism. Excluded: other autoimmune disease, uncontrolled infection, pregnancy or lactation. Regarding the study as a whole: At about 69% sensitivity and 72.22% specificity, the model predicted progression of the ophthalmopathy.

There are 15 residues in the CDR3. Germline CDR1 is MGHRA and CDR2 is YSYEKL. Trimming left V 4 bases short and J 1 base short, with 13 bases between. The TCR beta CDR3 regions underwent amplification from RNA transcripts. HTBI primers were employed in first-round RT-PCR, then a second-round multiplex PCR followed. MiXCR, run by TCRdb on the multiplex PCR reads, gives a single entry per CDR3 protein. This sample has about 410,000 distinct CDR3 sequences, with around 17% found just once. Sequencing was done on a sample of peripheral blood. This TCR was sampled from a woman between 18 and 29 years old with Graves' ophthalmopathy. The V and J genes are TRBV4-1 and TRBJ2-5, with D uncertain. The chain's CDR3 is CASSPEAHFQETQYF. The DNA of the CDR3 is TGCGCCAGCAGCCCCGAGGCACACTTCCAAGAGACCCAGTACTTC.